The sequence of this T cell receptor beta chain was determined in a study of cytomegalovirus exposure and HLA in healthy donors. Study background: Later, an analysis reported that the 120 or so validation repertoires had used the same platform as the approximately 600 first-cohort repertoires.

On this clone itself: The antigen is not known.

Germline-derived CDR1 and CDR2 are MNHEY and SMNVEV (reference sequence). The CDR3 spans 14 residues. V was trimmed by 2 bases and J by 2 bases, leaving 10 bases between them. Notes on the study in general: Altogether, 150 to 200 TCR beta chains were recorded as cytomegalovirus-associated. Among the CMV-associated chains, a few were confirmed in vitro as specific for CMV antigens.

Profiling relied on immunoSEQ multiplex PCR, and the TCRdb table lists in-frame clones only, not all of them. The sample lists a few hundred thousand clones; over 80% were seen once. From the 120-subject validation cohort, which was separate from the roughly 630-subject first cohort, the donors were drawn. This chain joins TRBV27 and TRBJ2-7, with D possibly matching TRBD1 (5 bases). Sequencing was done on a sample of PBMCs. This TCR came from a woman in her 30s in good health and CMV-seropositive. CDR3 residues: CASSLSPGTYEQYF. The CDR3 DNA follows: TGTGCCAGCAGTTTAAGCCCAGGGACCTACGAGCAGTACTTC.